This T cell receptor (beta chain) was profiled in a study of blood T cell repertoires in COVID-19. This CDR3 spans 13 amino acids. The ends were cut back, 3 bases at V and 3 bases at J, with 9 bases in the middle. Per the germline V gene, CDR1 is WNHNN and CDR2 is SYGVQD (reference sequence). Using immunoSEQ multiplex PCR, the repertoire was profiled, and TCRdb retains in-frame clones only, with some absent. The table lists under 300,000 clones, around 83% of them singletons. The chain has TRBV10-1 and TRBJ2-7; D remains unclear. Sequencing was carried out using peripheral blood. The receptor was derived from a woman aged 18-29 years with acute or convalescent COVID-19. The CDR3 region has the DNA TGCGCCAGCAGTGACCAGTCAGTCTACGAGCAGTACTTC. Amino acids: CASSDQSVYEQYF.